The clone carrying this T cell receptor (beta chain) came up many times. MiXCR, applied by TCRdb to the reads, yields one record per CDR3 protein. The repertoire consists of under 300,000 distinct CDR3 sequences, with about 28% occurring once and the leading ten covering less than 8.5%. The data derive from a study of kidney transplant recipient with SARS-CoV-2 infection. The sample in question was a blood sample, obtained at baseline and on day 111 from a kidney transplant recipient. This clonotype was obtained from a male patient aged 30 to 39 who had COVID-19 and was a kidney transplant recipient. Certain T cells may be donor cells from the graft.

The DNA of the CDR3 is TGTGCCATCAGCCCTACAGGGCAGGAAAACATTCAGTACTTC. This sequence encodes CAISPTGQENIQYF. V is TRBV10-3 and J is TRBJ2-4, with D possibly being TRBD1 (6 bases). Deletions cut 6 bases from V and 5 bases from J, with 14 bases between. Germline loops: CDR1 ENHRY, CDR2 SYGVKD. This CDR3 is 14 amino acids long.